The clone carrying this T cell receptor beta chain was counted ten times or more. The V gene's germline CDR1 is LGHDT and CDR2 YNNKEL (reference sequence). The CDR3 extends over 14 amino acids. Trimming cost V 4 bases and J 7 bases, with 13 bases left between them. This entry is derived from a study of spatial heterogeneity in lung cancer. Time point denoted: sample taken at primary tumor resection. One entry per CDR3 protein results from TCRdb running MiXCR on the 5' RACE reads. Of more than 6,000 distinct CDR3 sequences detected, 7.5% to 10% appear once; the ten largest clones hold approximately 25%.

The gene calls are TRBV3-1 and TRBJ1-4; tentative D call: TRBD1 (6 bases). The TCR was taken from a male donor with early-stage non-small cell lung cancer. The source was normal lung tissue next to the tumor, collected at surgery. The CDR3, as DNA: TGTGCCAGCAGCCCTACCACAGGGAGTGAAAAACTGTTTTTT. This gives the protein CASSPTTGSEKLFF.